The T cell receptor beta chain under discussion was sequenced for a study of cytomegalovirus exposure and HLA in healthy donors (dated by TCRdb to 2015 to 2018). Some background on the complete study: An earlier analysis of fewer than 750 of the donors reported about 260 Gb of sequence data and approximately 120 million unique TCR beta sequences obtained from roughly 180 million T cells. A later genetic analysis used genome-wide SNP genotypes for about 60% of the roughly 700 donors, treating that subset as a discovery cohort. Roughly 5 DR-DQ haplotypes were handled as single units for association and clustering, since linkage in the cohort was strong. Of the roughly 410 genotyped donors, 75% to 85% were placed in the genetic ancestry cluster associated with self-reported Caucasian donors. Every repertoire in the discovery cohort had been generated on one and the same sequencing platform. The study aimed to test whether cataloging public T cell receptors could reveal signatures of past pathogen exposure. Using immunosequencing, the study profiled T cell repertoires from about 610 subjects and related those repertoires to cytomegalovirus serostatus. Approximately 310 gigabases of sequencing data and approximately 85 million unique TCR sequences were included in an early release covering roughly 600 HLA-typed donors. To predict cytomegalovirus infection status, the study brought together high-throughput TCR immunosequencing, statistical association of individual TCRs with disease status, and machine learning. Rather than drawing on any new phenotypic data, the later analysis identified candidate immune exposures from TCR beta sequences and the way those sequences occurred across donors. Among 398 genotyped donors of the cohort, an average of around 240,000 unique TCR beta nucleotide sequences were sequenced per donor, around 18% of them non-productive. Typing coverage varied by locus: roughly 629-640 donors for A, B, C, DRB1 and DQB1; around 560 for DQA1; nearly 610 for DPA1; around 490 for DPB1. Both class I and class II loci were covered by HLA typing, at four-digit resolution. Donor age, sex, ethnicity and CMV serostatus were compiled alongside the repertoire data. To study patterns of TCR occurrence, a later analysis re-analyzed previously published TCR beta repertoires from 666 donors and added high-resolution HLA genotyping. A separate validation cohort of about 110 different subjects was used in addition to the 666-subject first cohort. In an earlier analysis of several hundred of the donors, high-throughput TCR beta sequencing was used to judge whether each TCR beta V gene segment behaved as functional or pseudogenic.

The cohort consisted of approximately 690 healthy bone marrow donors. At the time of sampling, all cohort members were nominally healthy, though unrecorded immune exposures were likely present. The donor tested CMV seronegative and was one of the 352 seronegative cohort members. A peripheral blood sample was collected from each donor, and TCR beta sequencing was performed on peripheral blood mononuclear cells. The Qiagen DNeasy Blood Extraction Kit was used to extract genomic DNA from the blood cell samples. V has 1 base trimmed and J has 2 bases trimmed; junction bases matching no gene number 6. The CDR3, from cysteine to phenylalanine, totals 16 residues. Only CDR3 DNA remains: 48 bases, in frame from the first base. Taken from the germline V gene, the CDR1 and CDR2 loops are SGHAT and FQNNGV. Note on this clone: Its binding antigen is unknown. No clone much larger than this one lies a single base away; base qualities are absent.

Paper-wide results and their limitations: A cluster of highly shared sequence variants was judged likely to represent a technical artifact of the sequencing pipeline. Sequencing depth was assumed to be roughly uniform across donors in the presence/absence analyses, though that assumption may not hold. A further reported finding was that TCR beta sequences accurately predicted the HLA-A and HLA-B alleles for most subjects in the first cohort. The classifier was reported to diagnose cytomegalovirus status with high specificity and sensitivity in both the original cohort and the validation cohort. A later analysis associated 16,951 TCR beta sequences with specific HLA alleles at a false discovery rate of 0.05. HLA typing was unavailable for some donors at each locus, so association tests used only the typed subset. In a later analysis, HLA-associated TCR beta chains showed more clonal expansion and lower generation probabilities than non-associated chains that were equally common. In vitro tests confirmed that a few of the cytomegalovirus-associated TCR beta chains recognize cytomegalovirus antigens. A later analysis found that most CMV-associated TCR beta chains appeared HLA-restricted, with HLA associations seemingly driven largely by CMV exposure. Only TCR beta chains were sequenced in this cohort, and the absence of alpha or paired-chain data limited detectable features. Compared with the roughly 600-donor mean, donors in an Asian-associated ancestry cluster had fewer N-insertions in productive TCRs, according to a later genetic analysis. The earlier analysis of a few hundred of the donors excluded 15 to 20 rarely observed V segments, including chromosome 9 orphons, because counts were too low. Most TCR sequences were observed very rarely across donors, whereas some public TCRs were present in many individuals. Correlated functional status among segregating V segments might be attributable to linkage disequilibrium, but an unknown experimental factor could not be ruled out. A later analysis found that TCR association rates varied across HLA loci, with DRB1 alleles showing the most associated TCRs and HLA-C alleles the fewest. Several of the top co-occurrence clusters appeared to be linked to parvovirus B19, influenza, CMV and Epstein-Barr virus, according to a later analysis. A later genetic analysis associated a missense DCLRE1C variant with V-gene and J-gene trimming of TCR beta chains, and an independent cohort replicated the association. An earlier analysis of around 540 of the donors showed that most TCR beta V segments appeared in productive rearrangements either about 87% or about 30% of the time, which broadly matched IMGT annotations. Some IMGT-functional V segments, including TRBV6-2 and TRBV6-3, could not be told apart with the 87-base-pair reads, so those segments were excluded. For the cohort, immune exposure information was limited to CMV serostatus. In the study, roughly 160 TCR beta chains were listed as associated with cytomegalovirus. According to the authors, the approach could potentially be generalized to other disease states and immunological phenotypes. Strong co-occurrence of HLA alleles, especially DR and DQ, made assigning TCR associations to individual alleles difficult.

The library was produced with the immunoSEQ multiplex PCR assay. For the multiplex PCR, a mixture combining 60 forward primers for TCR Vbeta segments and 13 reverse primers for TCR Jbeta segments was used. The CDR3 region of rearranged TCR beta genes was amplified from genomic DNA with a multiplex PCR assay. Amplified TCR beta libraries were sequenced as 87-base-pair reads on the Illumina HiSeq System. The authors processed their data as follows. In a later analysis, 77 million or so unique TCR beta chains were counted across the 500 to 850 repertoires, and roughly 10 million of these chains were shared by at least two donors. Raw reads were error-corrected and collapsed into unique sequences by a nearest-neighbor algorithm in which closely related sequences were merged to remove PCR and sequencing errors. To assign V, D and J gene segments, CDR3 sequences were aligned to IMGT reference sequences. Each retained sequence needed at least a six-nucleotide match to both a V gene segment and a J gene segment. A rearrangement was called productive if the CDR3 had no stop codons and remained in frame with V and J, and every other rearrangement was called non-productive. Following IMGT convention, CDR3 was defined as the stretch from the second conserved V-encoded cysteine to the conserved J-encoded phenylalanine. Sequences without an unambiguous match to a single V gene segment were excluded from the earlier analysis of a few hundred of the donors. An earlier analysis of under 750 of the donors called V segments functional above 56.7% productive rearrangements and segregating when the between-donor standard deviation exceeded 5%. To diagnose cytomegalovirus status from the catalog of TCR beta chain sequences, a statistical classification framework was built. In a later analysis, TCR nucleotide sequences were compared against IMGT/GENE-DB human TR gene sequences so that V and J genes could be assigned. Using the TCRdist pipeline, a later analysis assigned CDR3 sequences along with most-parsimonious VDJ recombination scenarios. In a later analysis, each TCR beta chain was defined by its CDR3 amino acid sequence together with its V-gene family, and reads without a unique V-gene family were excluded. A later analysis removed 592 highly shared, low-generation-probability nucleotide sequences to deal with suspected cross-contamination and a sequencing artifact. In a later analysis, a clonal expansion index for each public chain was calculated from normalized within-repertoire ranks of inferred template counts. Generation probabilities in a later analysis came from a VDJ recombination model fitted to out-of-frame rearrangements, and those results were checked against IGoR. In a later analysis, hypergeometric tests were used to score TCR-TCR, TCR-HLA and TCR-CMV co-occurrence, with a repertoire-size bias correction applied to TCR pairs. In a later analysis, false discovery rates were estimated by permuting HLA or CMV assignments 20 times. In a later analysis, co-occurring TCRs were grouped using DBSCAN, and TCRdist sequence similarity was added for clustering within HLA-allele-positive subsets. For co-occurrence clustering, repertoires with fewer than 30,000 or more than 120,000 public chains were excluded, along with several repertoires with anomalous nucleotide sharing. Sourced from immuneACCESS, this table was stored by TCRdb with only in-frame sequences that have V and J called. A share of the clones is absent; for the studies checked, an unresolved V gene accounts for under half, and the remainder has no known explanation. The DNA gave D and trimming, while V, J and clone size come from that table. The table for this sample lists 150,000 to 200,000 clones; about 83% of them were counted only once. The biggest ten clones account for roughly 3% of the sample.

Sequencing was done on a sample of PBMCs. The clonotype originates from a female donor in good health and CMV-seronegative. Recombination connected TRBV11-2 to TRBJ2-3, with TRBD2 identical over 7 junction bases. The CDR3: CASSLGIAGITDTQYF. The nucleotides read TGTGCCAGCAGCTTAGGTATAGCGGGCATCACAGATACGCAGTATTTT.